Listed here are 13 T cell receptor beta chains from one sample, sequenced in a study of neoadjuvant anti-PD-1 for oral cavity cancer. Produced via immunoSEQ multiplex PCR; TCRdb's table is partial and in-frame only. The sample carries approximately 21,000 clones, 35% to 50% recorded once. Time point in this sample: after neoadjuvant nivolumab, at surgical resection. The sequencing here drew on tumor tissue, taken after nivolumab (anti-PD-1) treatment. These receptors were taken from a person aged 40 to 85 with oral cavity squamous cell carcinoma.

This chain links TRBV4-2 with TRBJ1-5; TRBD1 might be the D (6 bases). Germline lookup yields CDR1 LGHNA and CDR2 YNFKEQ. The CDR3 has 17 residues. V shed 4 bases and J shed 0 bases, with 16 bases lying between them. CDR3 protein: CASSRDYREGSNQPQHF. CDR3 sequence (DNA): TGTGCCAGCAGCCGCGACTACAGGGAAGGTAGCAATCAGCCCCAGCATTTT.

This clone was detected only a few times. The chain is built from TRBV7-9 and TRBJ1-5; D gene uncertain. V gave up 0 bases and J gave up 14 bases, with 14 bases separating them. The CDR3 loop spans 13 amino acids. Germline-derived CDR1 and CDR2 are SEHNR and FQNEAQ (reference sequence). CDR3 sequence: CASSLAGRDEEHF. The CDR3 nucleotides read TGTGCCAGCAGCTTAGCGGGGAGGGATGAAGAGCATTTT.

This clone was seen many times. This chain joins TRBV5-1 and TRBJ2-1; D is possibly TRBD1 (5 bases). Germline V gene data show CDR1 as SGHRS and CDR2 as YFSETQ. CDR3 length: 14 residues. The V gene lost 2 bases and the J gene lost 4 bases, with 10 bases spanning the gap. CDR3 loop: CASSLSTEYNEQFF. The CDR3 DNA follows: TGCGCCAGCAGCTTATCGACAGAGTACAATGAGCAGTTCTTC.

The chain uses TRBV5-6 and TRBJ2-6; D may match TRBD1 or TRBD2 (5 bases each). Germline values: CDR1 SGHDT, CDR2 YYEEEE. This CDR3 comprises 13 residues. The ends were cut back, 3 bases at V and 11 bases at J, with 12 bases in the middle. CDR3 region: CASSSGPWDVLTF. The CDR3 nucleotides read TGTGCCAGCAGCTCGGGACCTTGGGACGTCCTGACTTTC. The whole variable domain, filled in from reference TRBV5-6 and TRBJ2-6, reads DAGVTQSPTHLIKTRGQQVTLRCSPKSGHDTVSWYQQALGQGPQFIFQYYEEEERQRGNFPDRFSGHQFPNYSSELNVNALLLGDSALYLCASSSGPWDVLTFGAGSRLTVL.

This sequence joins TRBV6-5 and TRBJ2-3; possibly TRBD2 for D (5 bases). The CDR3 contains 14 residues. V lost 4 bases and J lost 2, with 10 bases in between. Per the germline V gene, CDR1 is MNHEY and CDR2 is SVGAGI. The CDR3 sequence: CASSWTGNTDTQYF. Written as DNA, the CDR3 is TGTGCCAGCAGTTGGACGGGGAACACAGATACGCAGTATTTT.

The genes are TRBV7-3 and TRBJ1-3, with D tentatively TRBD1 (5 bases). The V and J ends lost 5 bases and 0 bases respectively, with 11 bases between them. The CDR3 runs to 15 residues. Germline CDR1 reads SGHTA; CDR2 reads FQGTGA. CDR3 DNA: TGTGCCAGCAGCCGGGGACGGGGCTCTGGAAACACCATATATTTT. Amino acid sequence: CASSRGRGSGNTIYF. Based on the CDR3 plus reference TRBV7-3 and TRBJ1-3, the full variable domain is GAGVSQTPSNKVTEKGKYVELRCDPISGHTALYWYRQSLGQGPEFLIYFQGTGAADDSGLPNDRFFAVRPEGSVSTLKIQRTERGDSAVYLCASSRGRGSGNTIYFGEGSWLTVV.

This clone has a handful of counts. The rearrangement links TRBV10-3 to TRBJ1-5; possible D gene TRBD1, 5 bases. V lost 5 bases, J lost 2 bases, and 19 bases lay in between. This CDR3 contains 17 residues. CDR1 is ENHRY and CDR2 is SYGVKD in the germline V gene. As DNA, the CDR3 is TGTGCCATCAGTCGAGACAGAGGGAATGATGGCAATCAGCCCCAGCATTTT. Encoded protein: CAISRDRGNDGNQPQHF.

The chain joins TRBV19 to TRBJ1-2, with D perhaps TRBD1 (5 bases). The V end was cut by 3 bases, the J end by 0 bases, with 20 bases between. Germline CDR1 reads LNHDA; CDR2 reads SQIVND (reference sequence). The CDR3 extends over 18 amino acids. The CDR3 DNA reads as TGTGCCAGTAGTATCTCATCCAGGGTGTACCCCTCTAACTATGGCTACACCTTC. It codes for CASSISSRVYPSNYGYTF.

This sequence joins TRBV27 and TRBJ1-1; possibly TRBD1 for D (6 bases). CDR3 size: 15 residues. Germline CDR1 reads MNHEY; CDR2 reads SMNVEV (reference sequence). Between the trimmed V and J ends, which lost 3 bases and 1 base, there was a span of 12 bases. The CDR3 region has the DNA TGTGCCAGCAGTTTGAACAGGGTAACGAACACTGAAGCTTTCTTT. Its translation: CASSLNRVTNTEAFF.

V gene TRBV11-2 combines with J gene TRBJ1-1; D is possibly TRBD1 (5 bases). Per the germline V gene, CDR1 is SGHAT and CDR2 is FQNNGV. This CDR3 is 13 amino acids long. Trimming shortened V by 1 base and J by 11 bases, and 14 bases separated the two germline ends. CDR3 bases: TGTGCCAGCAGCTTAGTTGCGGGGCGCCGGGCTTTCTTT. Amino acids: CASSLVAGRRAFF.

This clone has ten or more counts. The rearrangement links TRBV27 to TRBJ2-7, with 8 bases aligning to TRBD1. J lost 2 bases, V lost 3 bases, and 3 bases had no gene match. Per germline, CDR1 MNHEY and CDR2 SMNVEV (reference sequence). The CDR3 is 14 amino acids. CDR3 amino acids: CASSFAQGAYEQYF. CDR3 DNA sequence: TGTGCCAGCAGTTTCGCACAGGGGGCCTACGAGCAGTACTTC.

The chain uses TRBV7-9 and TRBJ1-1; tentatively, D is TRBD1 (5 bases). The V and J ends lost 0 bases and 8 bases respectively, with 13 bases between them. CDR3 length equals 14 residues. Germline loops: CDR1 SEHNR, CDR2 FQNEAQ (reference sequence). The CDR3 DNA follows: TGTGCCAGCAGCTTAGCGCTGCAGGGCCGCGAAGCTTTCTTT. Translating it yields CASSLALQGREAFF.

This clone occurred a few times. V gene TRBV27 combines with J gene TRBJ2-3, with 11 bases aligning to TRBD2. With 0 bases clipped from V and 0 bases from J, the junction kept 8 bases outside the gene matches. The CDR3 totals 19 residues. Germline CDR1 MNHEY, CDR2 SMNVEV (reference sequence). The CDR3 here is CASSLSILAGGPSTDTQYF. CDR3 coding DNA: TGTGCCAGCAGTTTATCGATTCTAGCGGGGGGCCCTAGCACAGATACGCAGTATTTT.